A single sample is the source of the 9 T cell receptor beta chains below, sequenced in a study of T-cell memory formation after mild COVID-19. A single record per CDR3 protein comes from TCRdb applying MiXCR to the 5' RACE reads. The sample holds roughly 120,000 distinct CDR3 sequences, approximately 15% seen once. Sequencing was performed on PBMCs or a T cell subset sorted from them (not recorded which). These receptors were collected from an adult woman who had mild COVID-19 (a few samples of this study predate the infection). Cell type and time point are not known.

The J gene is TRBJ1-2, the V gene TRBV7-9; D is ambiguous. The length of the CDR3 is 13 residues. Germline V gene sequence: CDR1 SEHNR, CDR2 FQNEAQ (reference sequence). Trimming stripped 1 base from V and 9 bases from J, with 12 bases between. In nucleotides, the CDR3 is TGTGCCAGCAGCTTAGAAGGCGGCGAAAGCTACACCTTC. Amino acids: CASSLEGGESYTF.

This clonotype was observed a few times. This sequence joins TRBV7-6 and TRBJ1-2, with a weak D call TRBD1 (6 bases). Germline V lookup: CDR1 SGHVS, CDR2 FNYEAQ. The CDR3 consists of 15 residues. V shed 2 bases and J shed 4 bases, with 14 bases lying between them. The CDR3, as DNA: TGTGCCAGCAGCTTATACCTAAGGACAGTCTATGGCTACACCTTC. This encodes CASSLYLRTVYGYTF.

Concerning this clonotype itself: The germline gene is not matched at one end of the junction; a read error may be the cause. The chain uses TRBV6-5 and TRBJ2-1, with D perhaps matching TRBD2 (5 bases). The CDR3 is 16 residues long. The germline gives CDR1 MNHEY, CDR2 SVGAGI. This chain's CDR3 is CARSYSPGGRYNEQFF. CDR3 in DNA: TGTGCCCGCAGTTACTCCCCGGGTGGGAGATACAATGAGCAGTTCTTC.

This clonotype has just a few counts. CDR3 nucleotide sequence: TGTGCCACCAGGCAAGGATACCAGCCCCAGCATTTT. Its translation: CATRQGYQPQHF. The chain uses TRBV15 and TRBJ1-5; no definite D call. Looked up from germline, CDR1 is LNHNV and CDR2 is YYDKDF (reference sequence). V gave up 6 bases and J gave up 7 bases, with 10 bases separating them. CDR3 length equals 12 residues.

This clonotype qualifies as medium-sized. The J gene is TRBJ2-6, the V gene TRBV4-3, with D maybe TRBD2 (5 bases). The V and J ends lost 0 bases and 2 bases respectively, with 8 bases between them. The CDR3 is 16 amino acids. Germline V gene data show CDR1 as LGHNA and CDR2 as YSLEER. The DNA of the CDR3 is TGCGCCAGCAGCCAAGACTCCGGGACTGGGGCCAACGTCCTGACTTTC. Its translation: CASSQDSGTGANVLTF.

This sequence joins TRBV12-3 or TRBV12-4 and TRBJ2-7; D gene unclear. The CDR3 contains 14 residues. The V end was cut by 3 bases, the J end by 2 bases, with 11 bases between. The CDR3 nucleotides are TGTGCCAGCAGTTTGGGTCGGTCTACCTACGAGCAGTACTTC. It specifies CASSLGRSTYEQYF.

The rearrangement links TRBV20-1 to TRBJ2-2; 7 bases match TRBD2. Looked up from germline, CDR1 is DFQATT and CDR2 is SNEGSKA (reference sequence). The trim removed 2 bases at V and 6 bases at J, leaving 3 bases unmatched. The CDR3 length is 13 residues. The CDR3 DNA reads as TGCAGTGCTAGAAGACTAGCATCCGGGGAGCTGTTTTTT. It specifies CSARRLASGELFF.

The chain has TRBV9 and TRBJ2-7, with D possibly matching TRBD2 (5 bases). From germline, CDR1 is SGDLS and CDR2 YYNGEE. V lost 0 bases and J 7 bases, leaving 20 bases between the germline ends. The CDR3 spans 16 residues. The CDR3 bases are TGTGCCAGCAGCGTAGATGAGGTAGCCGCCGGGGAAGAGCAGTACTTC. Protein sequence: CASSVDEVAAGEEQYF.

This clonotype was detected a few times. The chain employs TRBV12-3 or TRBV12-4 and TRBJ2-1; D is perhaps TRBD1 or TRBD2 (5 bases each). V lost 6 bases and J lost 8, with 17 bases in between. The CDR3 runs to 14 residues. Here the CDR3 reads CASSWDGYGHEQFF. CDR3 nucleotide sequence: TGTGCCAGCAGCTGGGACGGTTATGGGCATGAGCAGTTCTTC.